Listed below are T cell receptor beta chains from one sample, sequenced in a study of blood T cell repertoires in COVID-19. TCRdb keeps only in-frame clones here, not all; method: immunoSEQ multiplex PCR. The sample lists about 300,000 clones; approximately 88% were seen once. Sample: PBMCs or T cells enriched from blood (not recorded which). The receptors originated from a man aged 55 to 70 who had recovered from COVID-19. The CDR3 runs from the conserved cysteine through the conserved F or W. The D gene is left open where the match is weak. Clone size is given for some rows only: seen once, a few or many times, or a class if the clone is expanded.

cdr3_nt	cdr3_aa	clone_size	d_call	cdr3_length	j_call	v_call
TGTGCCAGCAGCCCCCCCCTAGGTAGGATGGTGCTGGACAATCAGCCCCAGCATTTT	CASSPPLGRMVLDNQPQHF	once	NA	19	TRBJ1-5	TRBV7-8
TGTGCCAGCTCACCGTCGCAGGCCACTGAAGCTTTCTTT	CASSPSQATEAFF	NA	NA	13	TRBJ1-1	TRBV18
TGTGCCAGTAGTACGACTAGTCCAACCGGGGAGCTGTTTTTT	CASSTTSPTGELFF	NA	NA	14	TRBJ2-2	TRBV19
TGTGCCAGCAGCTTATCGGGGGGGAACTATGGCTACACCTTC	CASSLSGGNYGYTF	NA	NA	14	TRBJ1-2	TRBV11-2
TGTGCCACCAGCAGATCCCGGGCGGTTAGCGGACAAGGGGAGCAGTACTTC	CATSRSRAVSGQGEQYF	once	NA	17	TRBJ2-7	TRBV15
TGTGCCAGCAGTTTATTGGGGACAGGGGCCCGAGAACTGTTTTTT	CASSLLGTGARELFF	NA	TRBD1	15	TRBJ1-4	TRBV28
TGCGCCAGCGGATCCCCGGCGGGAGGGCCCTACGAGCAGTACTTC	CASGSPAGGPYEQYF	NA	TRBD2	15	TRBJ2-7	TRBV5-1
TGTGCCTGGTACCGACAGGGGGGAAACTATGGCTACACCTTC	CAWYRQGGNYGYTF	few	TRBD1	14	TRBJ1-2	TRBV30
TGTGCCAGCAGCTTAGAGGGGACTAGCGGGAGATTGTTCTTC	CASSLEGTSGRLFF	once	TRBD2	14	TRBJ2-1	TRBV7-2
TGTGCCACCAGTGATCCCCAACAGGGAGAAAAACTGTTTTTT	CATSDPQQGEKLFF	NA	NA	14	TRBJ1-4	TRBV24-1
TGTGCCAGCAGTTGGGACAGCTACTATGGCTACACCTTC	CASSWDSYYGYTF	NA	TRBD1	13	TRBJ1-2	TRBV6-5
TGCAGCGTTGTAGTGCTAGCGGGCAATGAGCAGTTCTTC	CSVVVLAGNEQFF	NA	TRBD2	13	TRBJ2-1	TRBV29-1
TGTGCCAGCAGCTTGGTAGGCGGGGGGGGCACAGATACGCAGTATTTT	CASSLVGGGGTDTQYF	NA	TRBD2	16	TRBJ2-3	TRBV5-6
TGCGCCAGCAGCCAATCAGGACTAGCGAAAGAGACCCAGTACTTC	CASSQSGLAKETQYF	NA	TRBD2	15	TRBJ2-5	TRBV4-1
TGTGCCAGTAGCATTCTCGGACAGGGGTCTCACAATGAGCAGTTCTTC	CASSILGQGSHNEQFF	NA	TRBD1	16	TRBJ2-1	TRBV19
TGCGCCAGCAGCAGGACAGGTGCAACTAATGAAAAACTGTTTTTT	CASSRTGATNEKLFF	few	TRBD1	15	TRBJ1-4	TRBV5-1
TGTGCCAGCAGCTTAGGGGACAGGGAATCCTATGGCTACACCTTC	CASSLGDRESYGYTF	NA	TRBD1	15	TRBJ1-2	TRBV7-9
TGCAGCGTTCGGACCTTAGGGGGCAATGAGCAGTTCTTC	CSVRTLGGNEQFF	NA	NA	13	TRBJ2-1	TRBV29-1
TGTGCCAGCAGTGCGGTTGGGCTAGCAACCTACGAGCAGTACTTC	CASSAVGLATYEQYF	once	NA	15	TRBJ2-7	TRBV6-2/TRBV6-3
TGTGCCAGCAGTACAACCTTCTCTGGGGCCAACGTCCTGACTTTC	CASSTTFSGANVLTF	NA	NA	15	TRBJ2-6	TRBV27
TGTGCCAGCAGCTTAGATGAGAGGGAAAACACTGAAGCTTTCTTT	CASSLDERENTEAFF	NA	NA	15	TRBJ1-1	TRBV7-6
TGTGCCAGCAGCCCGCCGCCGGGGGGCAGGGAGGAAGTCACTGAAGCTTTCTTT	CASSPPPGGREEVTEAFF	NA	NA	18	TRBJ1-1	TRBV25-1
TGTGCCAGCAGCGCTGACAGCTACGAGCAGTACTTC	CASSADSYEQYF	NA	NA	12	TRBJ2-7	TRBV5-4
TGTGCCAGCAGTCCCGGGACAGGGCCCCTAAAGAATTTT	CASSPGTGPLKNF	NA	TRBD1	13	TRBJ1-3	TRBV12-3/TRBV12-4
TGTGCCAGCAGCTTGGGGGGCATCTTGGGCAATCAGCCCCAGCATTTT	CASSLGGILGNQPQHF	NA	NA	16	TRBJ1-5	TRBV5-6
TGCAGCGTTGATCGAGGGAATGGGGCCAACGTCCTGACTTTC	CSVDRGNGANVLTF	NA	NA	14	TRBJ2-6	TRBV29-1
TGTGCCAGCAGACCTACCCCAGGGGGACAGGGGGCGCTTTGGGGCTACACCTTC	CASRPTPGGQGALWGYTF	few	TRBD1	18	TRBJ1-2	TRBV28
TGTGCCAGCAGCCCTATGGGGGGCACCGGGGAGCTGTTTTTT	CASSPMGGTGELFF	once	NA	14	TRBJ2-2	TRBV11-3